The 13 T cell receptor beta chains presented below share a single source sample, sequenced in a study of T-cell reconstitution after alpha-beta-depleted transplantation in children. Preparation of the TCRbeta library involved a method that used unique molecular identifiers. TCRdb reprocessed the PCR reads with MiXCR, giving one entry per CDR3 protein. Of 450,000 to 600,000 distinct CDR3 sequences listed, about 10% are singletons. Sequencing was performed on PBMCs, taken before TCRalphabeta/CD19-depleted stem cell transplant. The receptors shown here come from a child aged 2-15 years with inherited bone marrow failure, due to receive a stem cell transplant.

There are many counts of this clonotype. This chain joins TRBV29-1 and TRBJ1-1, with D hard to call. The CDR3 consists of 12 residues. Trimming took 0 bases from V and 3 from J, leaving 5 bases between them. CDR1 SQVTM and CDR2 ANQGSEA come from the germline V gene. CDR3 amino acids: CSVEDLYTEAFF. The CDR3 region has the DNA TGCAGCGTTGAAGATCTTTACACTGAAGCTTTCTTT. The full variable domain, completed using reference TRBV29-1 and TRBJ1-1, is SAVISQKPSRDICQRGTSLTIQCQVDSQVTMMFWYRQQPGQSLTLIATANQGSEATYESGFVIDKFPISRPNLTFSTLTVSNMSPEDSSIYLCSVEDLYTEAFFGQGTRLTVV.

This clonotype was seen ten or more times. The chain has TRBV3-1 and TRBJ2-1, with D possibly TRBD2 on 7 matching bases. Germline lookup yields CDR1 LGHDT and CDR2 YNNKEL (reference sequence). Trimming removed 0 bases at V and 8 bases at J, with 11 bases between. The CDR3 has 14 residues. The CDR3 reads CASSQEEGGDEQFF. For the CDR3, the DNA is TGTGCCAGCAGCCAAGAAGAGGGGGGGGATGAGCAGTTCTTC.

This chain uses TRBV30 with TRBJ2-7; D remains unclear. Germline CDR1 is GTSNPN and CDR2 is SVGIG (reference sequence). Trimming took off 1 base at V and 5 bases at J, with 9 bases between the two ends. The CDR3 is made up of 12 amino acids. CDR3 region: CAWSASWHEQYF. As DNA, the CDR3 is TGTGCCTGGAGTGCCTCCTGGCACGAGCAGTACTTC.

This clonotype was counted at least ten times. V and J are TRBV6-6 and TRBJ1-1; 8 positions match TRBD1. From germline, CDR1 is MNHNY and CDR2 SVGAGI (reference sequence). After removal of 6 bases from V and 4 bases from J, the junction contained 4 bases not matched to a gene. The CDR3 has 13 residues. The CDR3 DNA reads TGTGCCAGCAGCCGGACAGGGATCACTGAAGCTTTCTTT. Amino acid sequence: CASSRTGITEAFF.

This clonotype came up a few times. CDR3 residues: CARSLGSRSPRTGDYEQYF. The CDR3 DNA reads as TGTGCCAGAAGCTTGGGAAGCCGTAGTCCGAGGACAGGGGACTACGAGCAGTACTTC. The chain employs TRBV5-3 and TRBJ2-7; TRBD1 aligns across 9 bases. TRBV5-3 counts as an open reading frame of uncertain function. The junction had 16 bases not matched to a gene; V was cut back by 0 bases and J by 3 bases. There are 19 residues in the CDR3.

This clonotype was counted ten times or more. This sequence joins TRBV5-1 and TRBJ2-1; TRBD2 might be the D (6 bases). The germline gives CDR1 SGHRS, CDR2 YFSETQ. This CDR3 region has 16 residues. V was clipped by 4 bases and J by 7 bases, with 21 bases between them. The CDR3 reads CASSRNGGPADNEQFF. For the CDR3, the DNA is TGCGCCAGCAGCAGAAATGGAGGGCCGGCGGATAATGAGCAGTTCTTC. The full variable domain, completed using reference TRBV5-1 and TRBJ2-1, is KAGVTQTPRYLIKTRGQQVTLSCSPISGHRSVSWYQQTPGQGLQFLFEYFSETQRNKGNFPGRFSGRQFSNSRSEMNVSTLELGDSALYLCASSRNGGPADNEQFFGPGTRLTVL.

This clonotype has a count of ten or more. The V gene is TRBV7-2, the J gene TRBJ2-7; 13 bases are a match to TRBD2. The germline CDR1 and CDR2 sequences are SGHTA and FQGNSA. The V gene end was trimmed by 5 bases and the J gene end by 2 bases; junction bases not matched to a gene: 3. The CDR3 runs to 15 residues. CDR3 residues: CASSPGLAGTYEQYF. The DNA of the CDR3 is TGTGCCAGCAGCCCGGGACTAGCGGGAACCTACGAGCAGTACTTC.

This clonotype has a count of ten or more. The rearrangement links TRBV7-2 to TRBJ1-5; the D is unclear. There are 15 residues in the CDR3. Between the trimmed V and J ends, which lost 6 bases and 0 bases, there was a span of 12 bases. Germline V gene lookup returns CDR1 SGHTA and CDR2 FQGNSA. CDR3 in DNA: TGTGCCAGCAGAATTGTAGGGAATAGCAATCAGCCCCAGCATTTT. It translates to CASRIVGNSNQPQHF.

This clonotype was detected many times. The chain employs TRBV12-3 or TRBV12-4 and TRBJ1-3; no firm D call. Trimming took off 8 bases at V and 0 bases at J, with 8 bases between the two ends. This CDR3 is built from 13 residues. The CDR3 region has the DNA TGTGCCAGCGATGGGTACTCTGGAAACACCATATATTTT. Its protein product is CASDGYSGNTIYF.

In this sample, this clonotype turned up many times. V is TRBV2 and J is TRBJ2-3; D tentatively reads TRBD1 or TRBD2 (5 bases each). The CDR3 loop spans 14 amino acids. The ends were cut back, 8 bases at V and 2 bases at J, with 14 bases in the middle. Per the germline V gene, CDR1 is SNHLY and CDR2 is FYNNEI. CDR3 sequence reads: CASWGIITTDTQYF. DNA of the CDR3: TGTGCCAGCTGGGGGATTATAACCACAGATACGCAGTATTTT.

This clonotype was seen more than once but under ten times. The rearrangement joins TRBV29-1 to TRBJ2-7; D not resolved. Trimming removed 1 base from V and 3 bases from J, with 25 bases in between. The length of the CDR3 is 18 residues. Per the germline V gene, CDR1 is SQVTM and CDR2 is ANQGSEA. The CDR3 loop reads CSVEVWTREDGMGYEQYF. In DNA form, the CDR3 reads TGCAGCGTTGAAGTTTGGACCCGAGAAGATGGGATGGGCTACGAGCAGTACTTC.

This clonotype has more than one count but fewer than ten. This chain joins TRBV7-2 and TRBJ2-7; tentatively, D is TRBD1 or TRBD2 (5 bases each). The V end was cut by 0 bases, the J end by 6 bases, with 12 bases between. Germline assignment: CDR1 SGHTA and CDR2 FQGNSA. The CDR3 extends over 14 amino acids. Written as DNA, the CDR3 is TGTGCCAGCAGCTTAGCGGGACCCCCTGGCGAGCAGTACTTC. Translated, it gives CASSLAGPPGEQYF.

This clonotype was counted ten times or more. This chain connects TRBV29-1 to TRBJ2-1; 8 bases are shared with TRBD2. The V and J ends lost 6 bases and 7 bases, in that order; junction bases with no gene match: 14. The CDR3 is made up of 15 amino acids. Germline CDR1 reads SQVTM; CDR2 reads ANQGSEA. CDR3 bases: TGCAGCGTAGCTGGGTCTAGCGGGTTACAGAATGAGCAGTTCTTC. It encodes CSVAGSSGLQNEQFF.